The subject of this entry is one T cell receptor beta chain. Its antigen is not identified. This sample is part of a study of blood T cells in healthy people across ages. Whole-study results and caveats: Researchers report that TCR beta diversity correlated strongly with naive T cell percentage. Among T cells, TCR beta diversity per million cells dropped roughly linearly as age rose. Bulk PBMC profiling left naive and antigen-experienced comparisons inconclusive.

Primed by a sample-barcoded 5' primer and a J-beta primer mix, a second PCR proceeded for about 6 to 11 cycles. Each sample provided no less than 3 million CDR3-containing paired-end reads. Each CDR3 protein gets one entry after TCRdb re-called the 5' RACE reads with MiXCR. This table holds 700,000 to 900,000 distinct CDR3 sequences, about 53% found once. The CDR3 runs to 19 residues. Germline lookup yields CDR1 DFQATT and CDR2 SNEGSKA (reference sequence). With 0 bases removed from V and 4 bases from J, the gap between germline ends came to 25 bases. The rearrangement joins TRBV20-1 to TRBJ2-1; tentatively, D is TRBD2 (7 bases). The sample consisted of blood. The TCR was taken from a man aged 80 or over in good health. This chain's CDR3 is CSARDAKAGQAEGYNEQFF. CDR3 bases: TGCAGTGCTAGAGATGCGAAAGCGGGACAAGCGGAGGGTTACAATGAGCAGTTCTTC.